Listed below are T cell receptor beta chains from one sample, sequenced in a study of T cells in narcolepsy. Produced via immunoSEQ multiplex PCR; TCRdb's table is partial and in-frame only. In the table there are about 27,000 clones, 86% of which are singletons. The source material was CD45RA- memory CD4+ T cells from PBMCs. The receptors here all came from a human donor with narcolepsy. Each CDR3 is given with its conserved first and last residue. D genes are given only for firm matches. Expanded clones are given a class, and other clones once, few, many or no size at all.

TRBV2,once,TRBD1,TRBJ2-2,TGTGCCACGAAGAAGGACAGGGTCGACACCGGGGAGCTGTTTTTT,CATKKDRVDTGELFF
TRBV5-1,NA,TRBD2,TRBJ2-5,TGCGCCAGCAGTTCACTGGGACTAGCGGGGGAGGCCCAGTACTTC,CASSSLGLAGEAQYF
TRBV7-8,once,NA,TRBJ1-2,TGTGCCAGCAGCTTAAGTTCAGGATTCGGGGGGCGTGACTATGGCTACACCTTC,CASSLSSGFGGRDYGYTF
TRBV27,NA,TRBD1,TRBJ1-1,TGTGCCAGCAGTTTTACCCCGTCAGGGGGCACTGAAGCTTTCTTT,CASSFTPSGGTEAFF
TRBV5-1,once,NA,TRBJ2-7,TGCGCCAGCAGCTTGGGCCCAATCGGACAAACCTACGAGCAGTACTTC,CASSLGPIGQTYEQYF
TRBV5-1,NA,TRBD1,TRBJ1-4,TGCGCCAGCAGCCCAGGGGGCGCAAATGAAAAACTGTTTTTT,CASSPGGANEKLFF
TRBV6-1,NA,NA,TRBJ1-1,TGTGCCAGCAGTGTTCAGAAGAACACTGAAGCTTTCTTT,CASSVQKNTEAFF
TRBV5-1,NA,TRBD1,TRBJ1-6,TGTGCCAGCAGCCCTGGAAGACAGGGAGGGGATAATTCACCCCTCCACTTT,CASSPGRQGGDNSPLHF
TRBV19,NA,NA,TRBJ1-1,TGTGCCAGTAGTATAGGCGCCGGGGTAGCTTTCTTT,CASSIGAGVAFF
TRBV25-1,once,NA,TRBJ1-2,TGTGCCAGCAGTGCGGGTCCCTTCTATGGCTACACCTTC,CASSAGPFYGYTF
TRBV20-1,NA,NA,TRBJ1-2,TGCAGTGCCACAGCGGACTATGGCTACACCTTC,CSATADYGYTF
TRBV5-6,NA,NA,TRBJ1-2,TGTGCCAGCAGCTTTGGTTCGCGGGATGGCTACACCTTC,CASSFGSRDGYTF
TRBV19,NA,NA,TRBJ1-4,TGTGCCAGTAGTATTCGAAGGGAAAAACTGTTTTTT,CASSIRREKLFF
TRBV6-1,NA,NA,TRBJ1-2,TGTGCCAGCAGTGACCCGTCGGAACAGGGATACAACTATGGCTACACCTTC,CASSDPSEQGYNYGYTF
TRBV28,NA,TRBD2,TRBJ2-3,TGTGCCAGCAGTTTAGGCGGGGGAACCTTAGATACGCAGTATTTT,CASSLGGGTLDTQYF
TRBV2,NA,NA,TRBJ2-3,TGTGCCAGCAGTGTCGGCCCTAGCACAGATACGCAGTATTTT,CASSVGPSTDTQYF
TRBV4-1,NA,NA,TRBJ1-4,TGCGCCAGCAGCCCTGGAGCTAGGGCGGAGGAAAAACTGTTTTTT,CASSPGARAEEKLFF
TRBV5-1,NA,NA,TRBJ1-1,TGCGCCAGCAGCTTGGTGGGACACGCGGACACTGAAGCTTTCTTT,CASSLVGHADTEAFF
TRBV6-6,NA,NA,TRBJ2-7,TGTGCCAGTCAACAGGGCAACGAGCAGTACTTC,CASQQGNEQYF
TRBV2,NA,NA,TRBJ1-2,TGTGCCAGCAGTGAGTTGGGGGCGAGCGGTGGCTACACCTTC,CASSELGASGGYTF
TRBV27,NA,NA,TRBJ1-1,TGTGCCAGCAGATGGTCCGTGAACACTGAAGCTTTCTTT,CASRWSVNTEAFF
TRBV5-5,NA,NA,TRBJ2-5,TGTGCCAGCAGCTTGACATCTCCGGAGACCCAGTACTTC,CASSLTSPETQYF
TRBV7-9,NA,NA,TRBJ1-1,TGTGCCAGCAGCCGACCTATCAACACTGAAGCTTTCTTT,CASSRPINTEAFF
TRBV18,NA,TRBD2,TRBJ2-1,TGTGCCAGCTCACAACCAGCGGGGGGGCAGTTCTTC,CASSQPAGGQFF
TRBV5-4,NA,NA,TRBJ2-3,TGTGCCAGCAGCCTGGGGGCAGGGACCACAGATACGCAGTATTTT,CASSLGAGTTDTQYF
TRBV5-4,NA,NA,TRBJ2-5,TGTGCCAGCAGCCTCTTAAGACAGCAAGAGACCCAGTACTTC,CASSLLRQQETQYF
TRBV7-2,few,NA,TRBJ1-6,TGTGCCAGCAGCAAGTACAGGGCGGAGAATTCACCCCTCCACTTT,CASSKYRAENSPLHF
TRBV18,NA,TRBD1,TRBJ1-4,TGTGCCAGCTCACGCGGGACAGTCGAAAAACTGTTTTTT,CASSRGTVEKLFF
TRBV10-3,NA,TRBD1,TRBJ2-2,TGTGCCATGACGGGACAGGGGGACACCGGGGAGCTGTTTTTT,CAMTGQGDTGELFF
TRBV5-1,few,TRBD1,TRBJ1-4,TGCGCCAGCAGCATACAGACAGGGGTGGGCGAAAAACTGTTTTTT,CASSIQTGVGEKLFF